This T cell receptor (beta chain) stems from a study of cytomegalovirus exposure and HLA in healthy donors. Notes on this clone: Other DNA sequences in this specimen translate into the identical CDR3.

Per germline, CDR1 MDHEN and CDR2 SYDVKM. The J segment lost 2 bases and the V segment lost 4 bases, leaving 5 bases of the junction unmatched. The CDR3 sequence is 15 residues long. Primers included in the PCR were 60 Vbeta and 13 Jbeta primers. Here immunoSEQ multiplex PCR was the method, and the copy in TCRdb shows in-frame clones only, minus some. The table records around 130,000 clones, about 80% of them present only once. Material for sequencing was PBMCs. This sequence originates from a middle-aged man in good health and CMV-seronegative. The chain uses TRBV28 and TRBJ2-7, with 10 bases that match TRBD2. Written as DNA, the CDR3 is TGTGCCAGCAGTTCTGGTAGCGGGGGGCCCTACGAGCAGTACTTC. Protein sequence: CASSSGSGGPYEQYF. Together with reference TRBV28 and TRBJ2-7, the CDR3 gives the full variable domain: DVKVTQSSRYLVKRTGEKVFLECVQDMDHENMFWYRQDPGLGLRLIYFSYDVKMKEKGDIPEGYSVSREKKERFSLILESASTNQTSMYLCASSSGSGGPYEQYFGPGTRLTVT.